This entry is about one T cell receptor (beta chain). The clone's antigen remains unknown. Base qualities are not at hand, and no much larger clone is one base apart. TCRbeta CDR3 regions were amplified from genomic DNA using the immunoSEQ Assay, a bias-controlled multiplex PCR. As for the original processing: The number of nucleated cells in each sample was estimated from the amplification of reference gene primers within the assay. To quantify the absolute abundance of each unique TCRbeta CDR3 rearrangement, sequence reads were collapsed and filtered. Productive Simpson clonality was computed per sample as the square root of Simpson's diversity index over productive rearrangements. TCRdb obtained this table from immuneACCESS and retained in-frame rearrangements with V and J assigned. These tables miss some clones; where compared with another copy, unresolved V genes account for less than half of the shortfall, and the remainder is unexplained. That table furnishes V, J and clone size, whereas the DNA furnished D and trimming. The sample profile shows 250,000 to 350,000 clones; about 88% of them were found once. In total, the top ten clones hold 12% of the sample.

This specimen belongs to a study of blood T cell repertoires in COVID-19 (dated by TCRdb to 2020 to 2022). Context from the whole study: Samples covering the acute and convalescent phases of COVID-19 were provided by collaborators in the United States, Italy and Spain. The material from the prospective study consisted of cDNA or gDNA derived from T cells, B-cell-depleted T cells, or PBMCs. Subjects who had been exposed to COVID-19, were actively infected with it, or had recovered from it provided the deeply sampled blood TCRbeta repertoires that made up the dataset. The repertoires were made available in a free public database intended to serve as a resource for research on the immune response to SARS-CoV-2. Samples came from the ongoing ImmuneRACE study (first 160 participants) plus 1,254 subjects from 6 global collaborators. The sample metadata nearly always contained a de-identified subject ID, COVID-19 status, age in years and sex. HLA class I and class II types, where available, came from metadata supplied by the sample provider rather than from assay-based typing.

Including the terminal cysteine and phenylalanine, the CDR3 comprises 12 residues. Of the read, only the CDR3 DNA is kept; its 36 bases are in frame from base 1. The V and J ends are trimmed by 8 bases and 5 bases, leaving 10 bases between them. Taken from the germline V gene, the CDR1 and CDR2 loops are MNHEY and SVGAGI. The research as a whole found: The amount of clinical and demographic metadata varied by source and participant and was provided uncurated.

Collaborating institutions collected whole blood in K2EDTA tubes following their own protocols. Collaborator samples were shipped for TCRbeta analysis as frozen whole blood, isolated PBMCs, or DNA extracted from either sample type. In this chain, TRBV6-5 is recombined with TRBJ1-5; the D gene assignment is ambiguous. Sequencing was carried out using peripheral blood. The sequence came from an older woman with acute or convalescent COVID-19. The CDR3 region: CASEGMDQPQHF. The nucleotides read TGTGCCAGCGAGGGAATGGATCAGCCCCAGCATTTT.